The entry below describes one T cell receptor (beta chain). This entry is derived from a study of T cell changes during pregnancy in multiple sclerosis. Measured with immunoSEQ multiplex PCR; TCRdb has only the in-frame clones, and not every one. The sample has roughly 26,000 clones, about 91% seen once. V lost 2 bases to trimming and J lost 6 bases, with 16 bases between them. From germline, CDR1 is SEHNR and CDR2 FQNEAQ (reference sequence). This CDR3 contains 15 residues. This receptor was obtained from a female donor with multiple sclerosis, enrolled in a pregnancy study. The V and J genes are TRBV7-9 and TRBJ1-2, with D hard to call. The sample was CD8+ T cells from peripheral blood mononuclear cells, taken in the second trimester of pregnancy. The CDR3 loop reads CASSLSPGLWDGYTF. The CDR3 coding sequence is TGTGCCAGCAGCTTATCCCCAGGCCTTTGGGATGGCTACACCTTC.